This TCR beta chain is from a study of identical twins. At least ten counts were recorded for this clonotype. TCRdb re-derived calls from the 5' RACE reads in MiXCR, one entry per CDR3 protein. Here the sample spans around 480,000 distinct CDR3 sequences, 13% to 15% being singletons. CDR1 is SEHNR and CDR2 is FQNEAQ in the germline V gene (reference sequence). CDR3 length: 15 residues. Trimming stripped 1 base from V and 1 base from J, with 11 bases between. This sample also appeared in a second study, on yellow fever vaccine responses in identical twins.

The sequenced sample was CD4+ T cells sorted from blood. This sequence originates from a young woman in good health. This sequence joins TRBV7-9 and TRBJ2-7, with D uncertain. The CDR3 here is CASSLGGHSSYEQYF. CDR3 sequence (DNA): TGTGCCAGCAGCTTAGGCGGTCATTCGTCCTACGAGCAGTACTTC.